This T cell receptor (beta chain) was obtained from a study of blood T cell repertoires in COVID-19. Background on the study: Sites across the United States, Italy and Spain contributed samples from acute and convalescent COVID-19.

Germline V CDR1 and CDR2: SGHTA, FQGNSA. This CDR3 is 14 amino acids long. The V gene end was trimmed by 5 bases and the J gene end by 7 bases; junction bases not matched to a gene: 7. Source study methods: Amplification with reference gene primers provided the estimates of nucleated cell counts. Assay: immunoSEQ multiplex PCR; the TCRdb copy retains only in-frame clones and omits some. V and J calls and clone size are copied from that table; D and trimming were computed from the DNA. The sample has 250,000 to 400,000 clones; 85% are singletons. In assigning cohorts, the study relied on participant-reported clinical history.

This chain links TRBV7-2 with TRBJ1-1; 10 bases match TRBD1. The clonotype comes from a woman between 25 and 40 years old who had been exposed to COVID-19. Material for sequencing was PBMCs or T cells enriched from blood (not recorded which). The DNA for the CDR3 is TGTGCCAGCAGCCCCGGGACAGGGGCTATTGAAGCTTTCTTT. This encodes CASSPGTGAIEAFF.